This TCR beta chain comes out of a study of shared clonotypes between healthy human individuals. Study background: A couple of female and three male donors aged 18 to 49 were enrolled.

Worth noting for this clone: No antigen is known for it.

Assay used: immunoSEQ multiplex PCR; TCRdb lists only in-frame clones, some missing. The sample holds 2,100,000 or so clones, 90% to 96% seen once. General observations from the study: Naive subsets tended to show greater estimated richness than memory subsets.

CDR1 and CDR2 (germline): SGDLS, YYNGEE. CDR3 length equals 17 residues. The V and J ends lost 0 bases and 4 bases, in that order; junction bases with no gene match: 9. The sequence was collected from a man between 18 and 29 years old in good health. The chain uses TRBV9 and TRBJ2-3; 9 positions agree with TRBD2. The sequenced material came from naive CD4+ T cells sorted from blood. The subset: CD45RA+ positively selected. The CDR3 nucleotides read TGTGCCAGCAGCGTAGCTAGCGGGGCCCTAGGACCAGATACGCAGTATTTT. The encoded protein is CASSVASGALGPDTQYF.